This TCR beta chain was found in a study of cytomegalovirus exposure and HLA in healthy donors. With 60 Vbeta and 13 Jbeta primers, the PCR was carried out. TCRdb's copy holds only in-frame clones and misses some; the assay was immunoSEQ multiplex PCR. The sample includes 95,000 to 100,000 clones, around four fifths of them seen just once. This CDR3 has 16 residues. Germline CDR1 GTSNPN, CDR2 SVGIG (reference sequence). Unmatched junction bases numbered 3, after V lost 0 bases and J lost 5 bases. The source of this sequence is a woman aged 55 to 70 in good health and CMV-seronegative. Sequenced material: PBMCs. The gene calls are TRBV30 and TRBJ2-2; 13 bases line up with TRBD2. This CDR3 reads CAWSVGLAGVTGELFF. CDR3 bases: TGTGCCTGGAGTGTTGGACTAGCGGGAGTGACCGGGGAGCTGTTTTTT.